This TCR beta chain comes out of a study of T cells in Graves' hyperthyroidism and ophthalmopathy. General observations from the study: Ophthalmopathy cases were set apart from stable hyperthyroidism by a 13 V-J model.

Amplification yielded TCR beta CDR3 regions, with RNA transcripts as the source. Initially, a first-round RT-PCR of the TCR CDR3 employed the HTBI primer set. TCRdb fed the multiplex PCR reads into MiXCR, producing one record per CDR3 protein. The table lists more than 150,000 distinct CDR3 sequences, 15% to 20% of them singletons, with roughly 29% in the top ten. This clonotype has at least ten counts. Its target is not known. The V end was cut by 5 bases, the J end by 2 bases, with 24 bases between. The germline V gene encodes CDR1 SEHNR and CDR2 FQNEAQ (reference sequence). The CDR3 consists of 18 residues.

The receptor was derived from a woman aged 50 to 65 with Graves' hyperthyroidism. The chain employs TRBV7-9 and TRBJ2-5, with D perhaps TRBD2 (5 bases). The sample comprised blood. In DNA form, the CDR3 reads TGTGCCAGCAGCGCAGGACTCACGGGGATGAGGGAACAAGAGACCCAGTACTTC. Its protein product is CASSAGLTGMREQETQYF. Full variable domain (missing parts from reference TRBV7-9 and TRBJ2-5): DTGVSQNPRHKITKRGQNVTFRCDPISEHNRLYWYRQTLGQGPEFLTYFQNEAQLEKSRLLSDRFSAERPKGSFSTLEIQRTEQGDSAMYLCASSAGLTGMREQETQYFGPGTRLLVL.